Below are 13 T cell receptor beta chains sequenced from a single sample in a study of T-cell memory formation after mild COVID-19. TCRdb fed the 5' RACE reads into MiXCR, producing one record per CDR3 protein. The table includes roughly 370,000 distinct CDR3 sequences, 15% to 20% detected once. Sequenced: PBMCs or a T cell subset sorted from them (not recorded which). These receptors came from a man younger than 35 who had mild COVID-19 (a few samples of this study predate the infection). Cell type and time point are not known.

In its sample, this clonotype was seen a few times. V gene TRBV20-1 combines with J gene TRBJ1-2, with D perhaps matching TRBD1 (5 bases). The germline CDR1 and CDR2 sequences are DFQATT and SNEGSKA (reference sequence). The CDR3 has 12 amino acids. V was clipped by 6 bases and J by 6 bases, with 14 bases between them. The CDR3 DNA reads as TGCAGTGCAGACAACCTGGGGGATGGCTACACCTTC. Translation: CSADNLGDGYTF.

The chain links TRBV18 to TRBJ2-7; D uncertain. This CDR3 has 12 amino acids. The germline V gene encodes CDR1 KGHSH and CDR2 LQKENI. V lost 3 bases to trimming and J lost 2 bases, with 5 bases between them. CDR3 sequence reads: CASSPEPYEQYF. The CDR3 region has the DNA TGTGCCAGCTCACCTGAACCCTACGAGCAGTACTTC.

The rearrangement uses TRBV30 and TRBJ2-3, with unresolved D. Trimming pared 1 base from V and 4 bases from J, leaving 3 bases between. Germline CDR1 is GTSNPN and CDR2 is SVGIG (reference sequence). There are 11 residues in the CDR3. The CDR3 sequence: CAWSGSDTQYF. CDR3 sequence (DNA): TGTGCCTGGAGTGGGTCAGATACGCAGTATTTT.

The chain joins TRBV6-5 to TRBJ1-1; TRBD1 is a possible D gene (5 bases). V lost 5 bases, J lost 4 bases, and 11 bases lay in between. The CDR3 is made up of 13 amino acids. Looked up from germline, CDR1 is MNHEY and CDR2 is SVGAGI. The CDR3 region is CASSRTGLTEAFF. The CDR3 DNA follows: TGTGCCAGCAGTCGAACAGGTCTCACTGAAGCTTTCTTT.

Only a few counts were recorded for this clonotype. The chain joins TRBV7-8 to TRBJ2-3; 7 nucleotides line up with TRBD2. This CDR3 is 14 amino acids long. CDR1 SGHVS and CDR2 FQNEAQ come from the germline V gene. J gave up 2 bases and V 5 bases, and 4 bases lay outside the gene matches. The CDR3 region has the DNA TGTGCCAGCAGCGCGGGGGTTCCCACAGATACGCAGTATTTT. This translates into CASSAGVPTDTQYF.

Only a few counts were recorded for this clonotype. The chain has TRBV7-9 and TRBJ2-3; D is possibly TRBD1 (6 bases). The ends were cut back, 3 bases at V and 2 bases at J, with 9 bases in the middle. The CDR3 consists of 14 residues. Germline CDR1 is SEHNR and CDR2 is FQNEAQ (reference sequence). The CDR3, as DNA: TGTGCCAGCAGCTTTACAGGGCCCACAGATACGCAGTATTTT. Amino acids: CASSFTGPTDTQYF.

The CDR3 DNA sequence: TGTGCCACCCAGACATCCCCCTCTGGAAACACCATATATTTT. This translates into CATQTSPSGNTIYF. The V call is TRBV6-5, the J call TRBJ1-3; the D is unclear. The germline gives CDR1 MNHEY, CDR2 SVGAGI. The CDR3 consists of 14 residues. The V end was cut by 10 bases, the J end by 0 bases, with 13 bases between.

The chain's CDR3 is CASSLVGTGEDEQFF. CDR3 sequence (DNA): TGTGCCAGCAGCTTAGTCGGGACAGGGGAGGATGAGCAGTTCTTC. The chain couples TRBV7-2 to TRBJ2-1; 10 nucleotides line up with TRBD1. This CDR3 contains 15 residues. V was clipped by 1 base and J by 8 bases; unmatched bases: 5. Germline CDR1 and CDR2: SGHTA and FQGNSA.

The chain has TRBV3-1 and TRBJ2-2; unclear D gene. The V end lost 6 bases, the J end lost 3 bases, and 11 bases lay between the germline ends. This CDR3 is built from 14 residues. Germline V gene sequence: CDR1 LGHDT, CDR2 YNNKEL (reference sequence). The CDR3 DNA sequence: TGTGCCAGCAGGGTGACTCCCGACACCGGGGAGCTGTTTTTT. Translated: CASRVTPDTGELFF.

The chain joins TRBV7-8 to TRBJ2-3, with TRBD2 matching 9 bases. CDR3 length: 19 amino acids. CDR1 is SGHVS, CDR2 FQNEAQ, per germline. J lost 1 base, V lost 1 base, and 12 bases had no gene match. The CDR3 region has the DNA TGTGCCAGCAGCTTAGTAACTCGAGGAGCGGGGGGACGCACAGATACGCAGTATTTT. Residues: CASSLVTRGAGGRTDTQYF.

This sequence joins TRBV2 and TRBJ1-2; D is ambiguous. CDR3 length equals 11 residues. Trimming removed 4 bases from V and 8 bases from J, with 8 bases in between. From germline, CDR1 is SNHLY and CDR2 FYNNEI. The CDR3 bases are TGTGCCAGCAGTGTCCTGGGGGGCTACACCTTC. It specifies CASSVLGGYTF.

DNA for the CDR3: TGTGCCAGCTCACCGGCCTTCCTTAGCACCGGGGAGCTGTTTTTT. Residues: CASSPAFLSTGELFF. The chain joins TRBV18 to TRBJ2-2; D uncertain. This CDR3 has 15 amino acids. Trimming removed 3 bases from V and 4 bases from J, with 12 bases in between. In germline, CDR1 is KGHSH, CDR2 LQKENI.

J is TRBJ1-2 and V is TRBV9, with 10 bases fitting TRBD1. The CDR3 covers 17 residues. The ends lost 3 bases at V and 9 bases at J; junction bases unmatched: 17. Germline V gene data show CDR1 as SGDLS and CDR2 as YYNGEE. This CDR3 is CASSAHHPGTGERSYTF. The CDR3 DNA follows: TGTGCCAGCAGCGCCCACCACCCGGGGACAGGGGAGAGGAGCTACACCTTC. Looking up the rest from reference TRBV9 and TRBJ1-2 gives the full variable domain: DSGVTQTPKHLITATGQRVTLRCSPRSGDLSVYWYQQSLDQGLQFLIQYYNGEERAKGNILERFSAQQFPDLHSELNLSSLELGDSALYFCASSAHHPGTGERSYTFGSGTRLTVV.